Shown below are 17 T cell receptor beta chains from a single sample sequenced in a study of blood T cell repertoires in COVID-19. Repertoires were generated with immunoSEQ multiplex PCR, while TCRdb's copy carries only in-frame clones and drops some. The table records about 72,000 clones, around 80% of them present only once. The sequencing sample was made of peripheral blood. The receptors were gathered from a human donor in a cohort sampled during active COVID-19.

The chain carries TRBV10-3 and TRBJ1-6, with 9 bases that match TRBD1. Looked up from germline, CDR1 is ENHRY and CDR2 is SYGVKD. This CDR3 has 15 amino acids. J was trimmed by 8 bases and V by 2 bases; bases with no gene match: 4. As DNA, the CDR3 is TGTGCCATCAGTGAGACCGGGACAGGGTATTCACCCCTCCACTTT. It is translated as CAISETGTGYSPLHF.

The J gene is TRBJ1-2, the V gene TRBV9; D is uncertain. V was trimmed by 4 bases and J by 5 bases, leaving 9 bases between them. There are 12 residues in the CDR3. In germline, CDR1 is SGDLS, CDR2 YYNGEE. CDR3 in amino acids: CASSQQVYGYTF. DNA of the CDR3: TGTGCCAGCAGCCAACAAGTTTATGGCTACACCTTC.

The rearrangement joins TRBV3-1 (or the pseudogene TRBV3-2) to TRBJ2-3; possibly TRBD2 for D (7 bases). Looked up from germline, CDR1 is LGHDT and CDR2 is YNNKEL (reference sequence). Trimming took off 6 bases at V and 5 bases at J, with 15 bases between the two ends. This CDR3 comprises 14 residues. The CDR3 DNA sequence: TGTGCCAGCAGGCTGGGGGGGCCTCAAGATACGCAGTATTTT. Protein sequence: CASRLGGPQDTQYF.

Details on this clone: One junction end disagrees with the germline gene, perhaps due to a read error. This chain joins TRBV7-7 and TRBJ1-4; the D is unclear. This CDR3 comprises 13 residues. CDR1 is SSHAT, CDR2 FNYEAQ, per germline (reference sequence). The CDR3 DNA sequence: TGTGCTAGCAGCCCGGAGGTCGGTGAAAAACTGTTTTTT. It codes for CASSPEVGEKLFF.

V and J are TRBV7-9 and TRBJ1-6, with D maybe TRBD1 (6 bases). This CDR3 is built from 14 residues. V was clipped by 0 bases and J by 7 bases, with 7 bases between them. Germline CDR1 SEHNR, CDR2 FQNEAQ (reference sequence). The CDR3 here is CASSLATGNSPLHF. As DNA, the CDR3 is TGTGCCAGCAGCTTAGCTACAGGGAATTCACCCCTCCACTTT.

The chain employs TRBV7-8 and TRBJ2-7, with 8 bases matching TRBD1. The CDR3 consists of 17 residues. V shed 2 bases, J shed 3 bases, and the junction held 12 bases outside the gene matches. Germline V lookup: CDR1 SGHVS, CDR2 FQNEAQ. CDR3: CASSLNTGGSANYEQYF. In nucleotides, the CDR3 is TGTGCCAGCAGCTTAAATACAGGGGGTTCGGCTAACTACGAGCAGTACTTC.

V is TRBV10-3 and J is TRBJ1-6; 10 nucleotides agree with TRBD1. Germline-derived CDR1 and CDR2 are ENHRY and SYGVKD. The CDR3 has 18 amino acids. J was trimmed by 7 bases and V by 3 bases; bases with no gene match: 12. The CDR3 sequence is CAISDDPRDRGRNSPLHF. CDR3 DNA sequence: TGTGCCATCAGTGATGATCCGAGGGACAGGGGTCGGAATTCACCCCTCCACTTT.

V is TRBV30 and J is TRBJ2-7; D not certain. From germline, CDR1 is GTSNPN and CDR2 SVGIG (reference sequence). This CDR3 spans 11 amino acids. V was shortened by 1 base and J by 3 bases, with 4 bases between the two germline ends. The CDR3 coding sequence is TGTGCCTGGAGTGACGGCTACGAGCAGTACTTC. Encoded protein: CAWSDGYEQYF.

V is TRBV7-9 and J is TRBJ1-3; D is unresolved. This CDR3 is built from 13 residues. Trimming removed 5 bases from V and 4 bases from J, with 9 bases in between. Germline CDR1 and CDR2: SEHNR and FQNEAQ (reference sequence). The chain's CDR3 is CASSPQWGNTIYF. In DNA, the CDR3 is TGTGCCAGCAGCCCCCAGTGGGGAAACACCATATATTTT.

In this sample, this clone turned up once. V is TRBV11-2 and J is TRBJ2-7, with 9 bases lining up with TRBD1. This CDR3 comprises 15 residues. The germline V gene encodes CDR1 SGHAT and CDR2 FQNNGV. V lost 4 bases, J lost 6 bases, and 10 bases stayed unmatched. CDR3 DNA sequence: TGTGCCAGCAGCTCTGGGACAGGGATGATGGCCGAGCAGTACTTC. It is translated as CASSSGTGMMAEQYF.

This clone was found once. The chain recombines TRBV4-1 with TRBJ1-2; 8 nucleotides align to TRBD1. V dropped 2 bases and J dropped 5; count of bases not matched to a gene: 16. The CDR3 length is 18 residues. Germline loops: CDR1 MGHRA, CDR2 YSYEKL. The chain's CDR3 is CASSQTLFRTGSGYGYTF. The CDR3 coding sequence is TGCGCCAGCAGCCAAACACTATTTAGGACAGGGTCGGGTTATGGCTACACCTTC.

The chain employs TRBV10-3 and TRBJ1-5; the match to TRBD1 covers 7 bases. CDR3 length: 13 residues. The V and J ends lost 6 bases and 5 bases, in that order; junction bases with no gene match: 4. CDR1 and CDR2 (germline): ENHRY, SYGVKD. The CDR3 region is CAISNDRDQPQHF. The CDR3 DNA sequence: TGTGCCATCAGCAATGACAGGGATCAGCCCCAGCATTTT.

The rearrangement links TRBV10-3 to TRBJ1-5, with D perhaps matching TRBD1 (5 bases). This CDR3 has 15 residues. Trimming removed 2 bases at V and 3 bases at J, with 11 bases between. Germline V gene data show CDR1 as ENHRY and CDR2 as SYGVKD. CDR3 coding DNA: TGTGCCATCAGTGAGCGAGGGGAGGACAATCAGCCCCAGCATTTT. This encodes CAISERGEDNQPQHF.

The chain carries TRBV18 and TRBJ1-3; 7 bases match TRBD1. Unmatched junction bases numbered 8, after V lost 5 bases and J lost 1 base. Germline V gives CDR1 KGHSH, CDR2 LQKENI. The CDR3 is made up of 16 amino acids. Here the CDR3 DNA reads TGTGCCAGCTCATTAGGGACAGCCCAATCTGGAAACACCATATATTTT. As protein: CASSLGTAQSGNTIYF.

The CDR3 region is CASSRREGQPQHF. The CDR3 nucleotides read TGTGCCAGTAGTCGGAGGGAGGGTCAGCCCCAGCATTTT. This chain connects TRBV19 to TRBJ1-5; D uncertain. CDR3 length: 13 amino acids. V was shortened by 5 bases and J by 6 bases, with 11 bases between the two germline ends. Germline V gene data show CDR1 as LNHDA and CDR2 as SQIVND (reference sequence).

The chain is built from TRBV3-1 (or the pseudogene TRBV3-2) and TRBJ2-6; 9 nucleotides match TRBD1. CDR1 is LGHDT, CDR2 YNNKEL, per germline (reference sequence). V shed 4 bases, J shed 12 bases, and the junction held 7 bases outside the gene matches. The CDR3 extends over 14 amino acids. The CDR3 spells CASSPSPGQGVLTF. In DNA, the CDR3 is TGTGCCAGCAGCCCCAGCCCGGGACAGGGCGTCCTGACTTTC.

This chain uses TRBV27 with TRBJ1-2, with TRBD1 matching 10 bases. There are 15 residues in the CDR3. Unmatched junction bases numbered 8, after V lost 6 bases and J lost 4 bases. Germline loops: CDR1 MNHEY, CDR2 SMNVEV (reference sequence). As DNA, the CDR3 is TGTGCCAGCAGCCTTGGACAGGGGGGTTCCTATGGCTACACCTTC. As protein: CASSLGQGGSYGYTF.